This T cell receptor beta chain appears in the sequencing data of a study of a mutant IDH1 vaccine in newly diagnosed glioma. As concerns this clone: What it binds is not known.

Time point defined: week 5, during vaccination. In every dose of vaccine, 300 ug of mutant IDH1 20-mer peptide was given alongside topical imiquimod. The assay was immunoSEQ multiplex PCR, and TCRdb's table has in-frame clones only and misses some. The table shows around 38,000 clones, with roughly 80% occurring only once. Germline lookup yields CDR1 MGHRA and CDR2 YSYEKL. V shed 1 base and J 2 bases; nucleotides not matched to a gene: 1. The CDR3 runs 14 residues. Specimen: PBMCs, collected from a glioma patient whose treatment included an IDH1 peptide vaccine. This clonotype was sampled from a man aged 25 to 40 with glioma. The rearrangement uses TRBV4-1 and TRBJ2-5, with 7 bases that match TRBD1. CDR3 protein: CASSQAGQQETQYF. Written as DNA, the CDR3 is TGCGCCAGCAGCCAAGCGGGACAGCAAGAGACCCAGTACTTC.